This T cell receptor (beta chain) was profiled in a study of STAT5B mutations in CD4+ large granular lymphocyte leukemia. On this clone: Its matching antigen is unknown.

Study-wide results and caveats: Data were not HLA-matched across samples.

Healthy controls were blood donor buffy coats. Sequencing was at survey level. The assay was immunoSEQ multiplex PCR, and TCRdb's table has in-frame clones only and misses some. The sample lists roughly 29,000 clones, 65% to 80% seen once, with around 1% in the top ten. Trimming took 6 bases from V and 1 from J; bases not matched to a gene: 7. Germline CDR1 MDHEN, CDR2 SYDVKM. The CDR3 spans 16 residues. The chain employs TRBV28 and TRBJ2-3; 10 bases match TRBD2. The sequence derives from a human donor in good health. Sequences were obtained from CD4+ T cells from blood buffy coats. The CDR3 DNA is TGTGCCAGCAGGACAGCGGGGGGGCCGGGCACAGATACGCAGTATTTT. It translates to CASRTAGGPGTDTQYF.